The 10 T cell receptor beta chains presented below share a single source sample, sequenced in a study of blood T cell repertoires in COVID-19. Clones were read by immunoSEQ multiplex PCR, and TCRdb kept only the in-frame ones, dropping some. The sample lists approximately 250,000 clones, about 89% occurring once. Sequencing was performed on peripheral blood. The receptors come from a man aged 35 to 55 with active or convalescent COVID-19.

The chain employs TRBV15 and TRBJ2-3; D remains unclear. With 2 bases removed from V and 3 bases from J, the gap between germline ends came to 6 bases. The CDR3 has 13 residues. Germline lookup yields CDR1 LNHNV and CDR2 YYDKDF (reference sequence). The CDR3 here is CATSRLRTDTQYF. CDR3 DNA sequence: TGTGCCACCAGCAGACTGAGGACAGATACGCAGTATTTT.

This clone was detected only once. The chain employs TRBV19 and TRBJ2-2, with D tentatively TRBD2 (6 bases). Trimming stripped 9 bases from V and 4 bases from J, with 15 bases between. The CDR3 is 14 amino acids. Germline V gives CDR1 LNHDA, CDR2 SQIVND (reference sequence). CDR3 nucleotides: TGTGCCAGCTCCCCGGGGGTTGGCACCGGGGAGCTGTTTTTT. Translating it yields CASSPGVGTGELFF.

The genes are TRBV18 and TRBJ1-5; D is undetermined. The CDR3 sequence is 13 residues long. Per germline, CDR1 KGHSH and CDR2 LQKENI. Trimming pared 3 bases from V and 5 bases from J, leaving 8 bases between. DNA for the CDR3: TGTGCCAGCTCACCGGAGATTGATCAGCCCCAGCATTTT. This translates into CASSPEIDQPQHF.

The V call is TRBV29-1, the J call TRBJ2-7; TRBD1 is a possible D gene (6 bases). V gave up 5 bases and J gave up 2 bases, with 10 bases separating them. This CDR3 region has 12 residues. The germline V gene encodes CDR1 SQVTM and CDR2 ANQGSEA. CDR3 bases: TGCAGCGTTAGGACAGAACCCTACGAGCAGTACTTC. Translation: CSVRTEPYEQYF.

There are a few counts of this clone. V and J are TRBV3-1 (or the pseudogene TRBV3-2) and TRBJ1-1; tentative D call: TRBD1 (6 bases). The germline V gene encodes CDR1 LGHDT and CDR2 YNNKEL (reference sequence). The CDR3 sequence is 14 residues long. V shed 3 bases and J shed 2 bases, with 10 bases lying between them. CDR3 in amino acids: CASSQGQANTEAFF. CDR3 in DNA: TGTGCCAGCAGCCAGGGACAAGCCAACACTGAAGCTTTCTTT.

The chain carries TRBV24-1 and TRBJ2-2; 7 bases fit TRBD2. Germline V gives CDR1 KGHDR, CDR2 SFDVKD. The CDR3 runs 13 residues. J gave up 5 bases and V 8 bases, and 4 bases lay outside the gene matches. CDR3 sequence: CATTSGVTGELFF. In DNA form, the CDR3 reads TGTGCCACCACCAGCGGGGTTACCGGGGAGCTGTTTTTT.

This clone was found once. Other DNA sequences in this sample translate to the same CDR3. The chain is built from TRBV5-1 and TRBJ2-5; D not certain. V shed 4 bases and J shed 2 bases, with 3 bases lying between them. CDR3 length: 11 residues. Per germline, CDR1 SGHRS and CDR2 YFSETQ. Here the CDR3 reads CASSLQETQYF. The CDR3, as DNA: TGCGCCAGCAGCCTACAAGAGACCCAGTACTTC.

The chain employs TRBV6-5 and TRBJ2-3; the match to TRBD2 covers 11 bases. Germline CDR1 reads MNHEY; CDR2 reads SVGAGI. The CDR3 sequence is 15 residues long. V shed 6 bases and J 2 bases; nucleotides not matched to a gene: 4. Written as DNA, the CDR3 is TGTGCCAGCAGACCGGGACTAGCGGCCACAGATACGCAGTATTTT. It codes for CASRPGLAATDTQYF.

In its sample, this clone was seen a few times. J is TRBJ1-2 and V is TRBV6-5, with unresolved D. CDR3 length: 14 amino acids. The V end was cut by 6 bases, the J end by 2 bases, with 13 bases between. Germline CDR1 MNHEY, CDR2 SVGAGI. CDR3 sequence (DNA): TGTGCCAGCAGCCCGATGGGCAGGAACTATGGCTACACCTTC. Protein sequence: CASSPMGRNYGYTF.

The DNA for the CDR3 is TGTGCCACCTCCCCAGGGTTTGATGAAAAACTGTTTTTT. It encodes CATSPGFDEKLFF. The chain joins TRBV5-4 to TRBJ1-4; weak D call: TRBD1 (5 bases). This CDR3 comprises 13 residues. CDR1 is SGHNT, CDR2 YYREEE, per germline (reference sequence). Deletions cut 9 bases from V and 6 bases from J, with 15 bases between.